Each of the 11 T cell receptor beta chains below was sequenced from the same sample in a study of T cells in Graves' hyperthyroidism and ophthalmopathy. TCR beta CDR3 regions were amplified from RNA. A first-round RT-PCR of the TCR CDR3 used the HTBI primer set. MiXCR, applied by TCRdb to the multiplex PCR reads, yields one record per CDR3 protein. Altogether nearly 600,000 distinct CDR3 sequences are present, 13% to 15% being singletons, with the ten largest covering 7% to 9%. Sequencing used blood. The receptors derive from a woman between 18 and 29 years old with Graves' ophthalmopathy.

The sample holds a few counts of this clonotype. The CDR3 DNA is TGTGCCATCCGGGACAGACGGAACACTGAAGCTTTCTTT. It codes for CAIRDRRNTEAFF. The chain links TRBV19 to TRBJ1-1, with 7 bases identical to TRBD1. Germline V CDR1 and CDR2: LNHDA, SQIVND (reference sequence). This CDR3 has 13 residues. V was clipped by 10 bases and J by 1 base; unmatched bases: 6.

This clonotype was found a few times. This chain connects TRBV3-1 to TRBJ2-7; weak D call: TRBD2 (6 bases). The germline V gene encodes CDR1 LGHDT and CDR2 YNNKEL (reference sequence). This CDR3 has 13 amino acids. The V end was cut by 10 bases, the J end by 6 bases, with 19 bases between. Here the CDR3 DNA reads TGTGCCACCGGCGGGCGGGAATGGTTCGAGCAGTACTTC. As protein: CATGGREWFEQYF.

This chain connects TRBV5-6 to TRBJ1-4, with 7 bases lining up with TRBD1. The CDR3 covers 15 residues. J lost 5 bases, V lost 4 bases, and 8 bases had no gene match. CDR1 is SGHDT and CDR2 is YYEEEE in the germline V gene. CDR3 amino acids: CASSGAGGSNEKLFF. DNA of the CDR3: TGTGCCAGCAGCGGGGCAGGGGGATCAAATGAAAAACTGTTTTTT.

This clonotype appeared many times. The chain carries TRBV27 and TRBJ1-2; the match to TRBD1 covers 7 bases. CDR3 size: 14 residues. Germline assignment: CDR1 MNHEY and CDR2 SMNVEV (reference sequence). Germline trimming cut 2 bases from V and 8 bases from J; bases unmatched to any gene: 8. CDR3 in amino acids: CASSLRGTAEGYTF. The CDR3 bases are TGTGCCAGCAGTTTACGGGGGACAGCGGAGGGCTACACCTTC.

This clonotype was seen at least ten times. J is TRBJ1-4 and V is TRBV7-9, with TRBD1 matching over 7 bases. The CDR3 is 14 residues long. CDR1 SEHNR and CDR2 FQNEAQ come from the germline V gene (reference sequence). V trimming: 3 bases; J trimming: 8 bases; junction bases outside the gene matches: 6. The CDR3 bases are TGTGCCAGCAGCTTCACAGGGGTGGTAGAAAAACTGTTTTTT. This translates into CASSFTGVVEKLFF.

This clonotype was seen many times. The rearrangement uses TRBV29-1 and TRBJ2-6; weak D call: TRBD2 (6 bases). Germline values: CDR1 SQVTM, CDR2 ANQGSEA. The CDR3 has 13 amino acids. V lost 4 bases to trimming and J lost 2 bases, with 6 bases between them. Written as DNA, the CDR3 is TGCAGCGTTGGGGGGGCTGGGGCCAACGTCCTGACTTTC. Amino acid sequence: CSVGGAGANVLTF. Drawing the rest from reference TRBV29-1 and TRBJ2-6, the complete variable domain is SAVISQKPSRDICQRGTSLTIQCQVDSQVTMMFWYRQQPGQSLTLIATANQGSEATYESGFVIDKFPISRPNLTFSTLTVSNMSPEDSSIYLCSVGGAGANVLTFGAGSRLTVL.

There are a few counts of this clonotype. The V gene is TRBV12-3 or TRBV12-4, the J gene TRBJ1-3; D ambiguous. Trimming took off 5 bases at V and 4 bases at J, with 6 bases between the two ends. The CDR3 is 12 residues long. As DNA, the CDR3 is TGTGCCAGCAGTACAAACGGAAACACCATATATTTT. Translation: CASSTNGNTIYF.

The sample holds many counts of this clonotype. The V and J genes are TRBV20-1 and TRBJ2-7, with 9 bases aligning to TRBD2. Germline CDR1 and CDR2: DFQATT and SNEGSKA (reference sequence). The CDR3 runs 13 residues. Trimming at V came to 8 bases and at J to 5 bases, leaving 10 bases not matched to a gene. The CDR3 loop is CSTIPAGGNEQYF. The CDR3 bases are TGCAGTACAATCCCAGCGGGAGGAAACGAGCAGTACTTC.

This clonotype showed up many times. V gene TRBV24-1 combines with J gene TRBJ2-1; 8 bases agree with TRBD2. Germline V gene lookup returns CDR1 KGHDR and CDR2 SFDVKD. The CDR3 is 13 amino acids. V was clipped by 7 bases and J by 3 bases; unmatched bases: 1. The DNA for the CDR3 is TGTGCCACCAGGGGGACTAGCTACAATGAGCAGTTCTTC. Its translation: CATRGTSYNEQFF.

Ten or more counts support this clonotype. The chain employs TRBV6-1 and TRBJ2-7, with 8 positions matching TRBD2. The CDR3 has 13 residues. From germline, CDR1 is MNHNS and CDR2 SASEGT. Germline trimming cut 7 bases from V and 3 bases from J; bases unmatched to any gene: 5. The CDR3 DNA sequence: TGTGCCAGCACGAGCGGGAGTATCTACGAGCAGTACTTC. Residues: CASTSGSIYEQYF.

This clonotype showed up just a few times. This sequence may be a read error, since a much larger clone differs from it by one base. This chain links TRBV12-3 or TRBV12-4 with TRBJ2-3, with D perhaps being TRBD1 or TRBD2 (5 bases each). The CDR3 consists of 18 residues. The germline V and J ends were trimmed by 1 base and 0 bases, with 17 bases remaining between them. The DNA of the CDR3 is TGTGCCAGCAGTTTAGAGTCGGGACCAGGATCTAGCACAGATACGCAGTATTTT. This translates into CASSLESGPGSSTDTQYF.